The present TCR beta chain was sequenced within a study of T cell repertoires in aging, cancer and after chemotherapy. Across the study: Glioblastoma patients receiving temozolomide-based therapy gave paired samples before and after chemotherapy. Study-wide results and caveats: Age-matched healthy donors had significantly more diverse, less clonal blood TCR repertoires than untreated cancer patients. Across the chemotherapy interval, each cancer cohort showed higher median generation probability, suggesting thymic rebound.

Amplification of TCR beta used genomic DNA extracted from peripheral blood. This CDR3 spans 10 amino acids. Trimming removed 4 bases at V and 13 bases at J, with 10 bases between. Looked up from germline, CDR1 is SGHNT and CDR2 is YENEEA. By proportion, this clonotype is medium-sized. Its matching antigen is unknown. TRB rearrangements spanning V, D and J were amplified using mixed TRB-A/B primers. MiXCR, run by TCRdb on the multiplex PCR reads, gives a single entry per CDR3 protein. Here the sample spans several thousand distinct CDR3 sequences, about 38% being singletons. This receptor was identified in a human donor with a solid tumor. The chain has TRBV11-3 and TRBJ1-2; D is unresolved. The sample consisted of blood. The CDR3 sequence: CASSSDGPTF. In DNA form, the CDR3 reads TGTGCCAGCAGCTCGGACGGCCCCACCTTC.